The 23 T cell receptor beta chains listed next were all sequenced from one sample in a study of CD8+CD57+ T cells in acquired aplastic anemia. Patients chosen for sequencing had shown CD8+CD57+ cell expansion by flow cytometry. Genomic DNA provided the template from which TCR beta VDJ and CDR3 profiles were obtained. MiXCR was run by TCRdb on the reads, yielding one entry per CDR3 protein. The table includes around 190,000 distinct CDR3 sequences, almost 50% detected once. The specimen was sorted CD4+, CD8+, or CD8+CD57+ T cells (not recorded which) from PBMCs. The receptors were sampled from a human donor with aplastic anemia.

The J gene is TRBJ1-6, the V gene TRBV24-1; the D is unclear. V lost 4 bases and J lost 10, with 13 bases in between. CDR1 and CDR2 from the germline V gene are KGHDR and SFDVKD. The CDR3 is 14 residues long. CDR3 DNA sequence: TGTGCCACCAGTGAGGCACAGTCTAACTCACCCCTCCACTTT. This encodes CATSEAQSNSPLHF.

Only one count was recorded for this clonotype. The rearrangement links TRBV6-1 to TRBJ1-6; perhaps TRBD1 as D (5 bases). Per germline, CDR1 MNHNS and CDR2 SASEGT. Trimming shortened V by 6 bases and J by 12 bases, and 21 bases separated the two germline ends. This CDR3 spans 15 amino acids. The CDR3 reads CASSRPRDWPEPLHF. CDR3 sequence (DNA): TGTGCCAGCAGCCGCCCCCGGGACTGGCCGGAACCCCTCCACTTT.

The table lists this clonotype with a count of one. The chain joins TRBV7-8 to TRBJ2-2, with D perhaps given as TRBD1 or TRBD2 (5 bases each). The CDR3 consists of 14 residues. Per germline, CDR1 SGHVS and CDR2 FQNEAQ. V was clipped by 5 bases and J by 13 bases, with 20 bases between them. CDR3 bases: TGTGCCAGCAGCGCCCGGGACCTCTCAAAAGGGCTGTTTTTT. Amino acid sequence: CASSARDLSKGLFF.

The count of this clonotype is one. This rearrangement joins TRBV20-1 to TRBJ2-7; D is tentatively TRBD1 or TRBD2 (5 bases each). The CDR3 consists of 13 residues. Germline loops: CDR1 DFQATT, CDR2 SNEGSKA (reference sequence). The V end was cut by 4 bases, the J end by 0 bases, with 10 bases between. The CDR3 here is CSATGTLSYEQYF. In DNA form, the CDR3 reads TGCAGTGCTACCGGGACGCTCTCCTACGAGCAGTACTTC.

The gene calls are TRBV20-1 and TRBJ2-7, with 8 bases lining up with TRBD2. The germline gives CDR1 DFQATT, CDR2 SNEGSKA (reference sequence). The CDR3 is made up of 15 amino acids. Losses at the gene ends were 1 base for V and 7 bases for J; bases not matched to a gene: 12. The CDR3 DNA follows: TGCAGTGCTAGAGCTTTGTTGGCGGGAGGAAGGGAGCAGTACTTC. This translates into CSARALLAGGREQYF.

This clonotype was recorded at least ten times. The CDR3 loop is CASSEAFRNYNEQFF. CDR3 bases: TGCGCCAGCAGCGAGGCTTTCAGAAATTACAATGAGCAGTTCTTC. This chain uses TRBV5-1 with TRBJ2-1, with D unresolved. The CDR3 consists of 15 residues. V was cut by 4 bases and J by 4 bases, with 15 bases left in between. Germline loops: CDR1 SGHRS, CDR2 YFSETQ.

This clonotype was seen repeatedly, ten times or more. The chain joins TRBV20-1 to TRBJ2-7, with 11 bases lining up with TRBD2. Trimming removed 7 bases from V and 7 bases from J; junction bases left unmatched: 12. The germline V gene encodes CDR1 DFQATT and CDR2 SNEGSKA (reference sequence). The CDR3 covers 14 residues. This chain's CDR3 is CSGGLAGGPGEQYF. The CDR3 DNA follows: TGCAGTGGTGGGTTAGCGGGGGGGCCGGGGGAGCAGTACTTC.

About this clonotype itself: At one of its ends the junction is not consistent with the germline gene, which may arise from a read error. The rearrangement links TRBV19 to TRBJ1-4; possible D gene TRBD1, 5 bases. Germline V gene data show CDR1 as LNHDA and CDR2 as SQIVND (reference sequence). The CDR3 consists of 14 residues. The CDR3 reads CASSQTATNEKLLF. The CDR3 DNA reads TGTGCCAGTAGCCAGACAGCAACTAATGAAAAACTGCTTTTT.

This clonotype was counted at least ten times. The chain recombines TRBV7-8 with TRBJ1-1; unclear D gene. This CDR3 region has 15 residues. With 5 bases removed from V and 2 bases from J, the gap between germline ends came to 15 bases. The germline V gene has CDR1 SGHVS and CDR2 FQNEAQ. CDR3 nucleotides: TGTGCCAGCAGCCCGAGTAGGGATCGTAACACTGAAGCTTTCTTT. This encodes CASSPSRDRNTEAFF.

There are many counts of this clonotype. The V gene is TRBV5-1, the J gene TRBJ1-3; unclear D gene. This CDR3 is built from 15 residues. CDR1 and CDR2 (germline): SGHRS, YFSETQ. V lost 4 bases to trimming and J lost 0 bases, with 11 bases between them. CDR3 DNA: TGCGCCAGCAGCGTACCCCTGAGCTCTGGAAACACCATATATTTT. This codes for CASSVPLSSGNTIYF.

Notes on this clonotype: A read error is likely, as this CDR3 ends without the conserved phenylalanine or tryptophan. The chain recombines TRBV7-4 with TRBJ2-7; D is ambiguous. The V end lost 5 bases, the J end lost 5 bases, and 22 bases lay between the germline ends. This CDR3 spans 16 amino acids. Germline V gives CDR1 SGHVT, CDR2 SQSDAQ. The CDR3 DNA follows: TGTGCCAGCAGCCCCCCCCTCAGAATGGTTCGGAACGAGCAGTACTCC. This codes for CASSPPLRMVRNEQYS.

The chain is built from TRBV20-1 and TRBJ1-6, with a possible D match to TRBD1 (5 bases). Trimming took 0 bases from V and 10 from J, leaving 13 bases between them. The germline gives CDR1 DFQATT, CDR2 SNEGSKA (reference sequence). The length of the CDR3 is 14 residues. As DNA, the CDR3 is TGCAGTGCTAGAGATCGGAAAGGGACCTCACCCCTCCACTTT. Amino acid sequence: CSARDRKGTSPLHF.

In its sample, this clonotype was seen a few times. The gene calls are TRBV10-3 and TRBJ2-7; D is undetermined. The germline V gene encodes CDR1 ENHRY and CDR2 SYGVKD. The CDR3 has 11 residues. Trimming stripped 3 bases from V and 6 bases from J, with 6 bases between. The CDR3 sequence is CAISDALEQYF. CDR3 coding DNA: TGTGCCATCAGTGACGCCCTCGAGCAGTACTTC.

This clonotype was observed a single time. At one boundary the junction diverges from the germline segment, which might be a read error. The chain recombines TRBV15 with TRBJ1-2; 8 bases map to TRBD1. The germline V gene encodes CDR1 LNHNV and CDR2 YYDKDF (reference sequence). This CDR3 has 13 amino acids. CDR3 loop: CASSQEDRAGYAF. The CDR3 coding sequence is TGTGCCAGCAGCCAAGAGGACAGGGCTGGCTACGCCTTC.

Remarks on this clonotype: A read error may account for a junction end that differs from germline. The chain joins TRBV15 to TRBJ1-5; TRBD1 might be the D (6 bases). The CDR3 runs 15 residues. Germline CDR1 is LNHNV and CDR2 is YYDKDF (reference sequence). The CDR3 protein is CATSRATGLVQPQHF. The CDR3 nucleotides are TGTGCCACCAGCAGAGCCACAGGGTTAGTTCAGCCCCAACATTTT.

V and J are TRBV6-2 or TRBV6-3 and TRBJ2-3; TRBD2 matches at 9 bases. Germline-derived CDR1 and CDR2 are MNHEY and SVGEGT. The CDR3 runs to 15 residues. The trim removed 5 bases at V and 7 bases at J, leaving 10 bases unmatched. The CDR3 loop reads CASSGVSGGIYTQYF. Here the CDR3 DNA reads TGTGCCAGCAGTGGGGTGAGCGGGGGGATCTATACGCAGTATTTT.

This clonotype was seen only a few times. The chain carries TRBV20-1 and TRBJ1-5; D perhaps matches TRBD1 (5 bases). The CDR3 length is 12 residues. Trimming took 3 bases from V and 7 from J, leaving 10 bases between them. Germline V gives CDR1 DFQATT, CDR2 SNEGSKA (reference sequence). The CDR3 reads CSASTGSQPQHF. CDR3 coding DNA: TGCAGTGCTAGCACAGGCTCCCAGCCCCAGCATTTT.

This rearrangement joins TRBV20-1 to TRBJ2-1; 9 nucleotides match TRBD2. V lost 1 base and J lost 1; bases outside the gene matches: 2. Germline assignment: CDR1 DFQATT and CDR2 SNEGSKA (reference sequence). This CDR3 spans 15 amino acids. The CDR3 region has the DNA TGCAGTGCTAGAGGACTAGCGGTTTCCTACAATGAGCAGTTCTTC. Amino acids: CSARGLAVSYNEQFF.

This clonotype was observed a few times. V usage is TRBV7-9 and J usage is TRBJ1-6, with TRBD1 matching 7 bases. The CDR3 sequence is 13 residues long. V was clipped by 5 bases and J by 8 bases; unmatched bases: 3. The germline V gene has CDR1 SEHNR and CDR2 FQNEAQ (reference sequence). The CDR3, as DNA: TGTGCCAGCAGCGGAACAGGGGATTCACCCCTCCACTTT. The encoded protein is CASSGTGDSPLHF.

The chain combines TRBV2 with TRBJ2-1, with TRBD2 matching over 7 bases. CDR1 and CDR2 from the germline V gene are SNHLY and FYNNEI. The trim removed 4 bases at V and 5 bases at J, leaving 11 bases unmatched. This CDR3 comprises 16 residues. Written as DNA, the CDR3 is TGTGCCAGCAGTGGGGGCTTGAGCGGGATTGACAATGAGCAGTTCTTC. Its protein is CASSGGLSGIDNEQFF. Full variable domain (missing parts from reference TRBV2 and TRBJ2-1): EPEVTQTPSHQVTQMGQEVILRCVPISNHLYFYWYRQILGQKVEFLVSFYNNEISEKSEIFDDQFSVERPDGSNFTLKIRSTKLEDSAMYFCASSGGLSGIDNEQFFGPGTRLTVL.

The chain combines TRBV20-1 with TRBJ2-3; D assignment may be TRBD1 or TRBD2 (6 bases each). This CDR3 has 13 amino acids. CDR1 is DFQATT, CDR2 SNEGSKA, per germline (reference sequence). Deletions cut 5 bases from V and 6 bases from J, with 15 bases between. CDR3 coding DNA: TGCAGTGCTCTGGGGGCTAGCGTGGATACGCAGTATTTT. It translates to CSALGASVDTQYF.

This chain's CDR3 is CASSPDWDRGETQYF. CDR3 nucleotides: TGTGCCAGCTCACCCGACTGGGACAGGGGAGAGACCCAGTACTTC. The chain is built from TRBV24-1 and TRBJ2-5; 10 bases agree with TRBD1. CDR1 is KGHDR, CDR2 SFDVKD, per germline. The V gene end was trimmed by 11 bases and the J gene end by 4 bases; junction bases not matched to a gene: 12. The CDR3 sequence is 15 residues long.

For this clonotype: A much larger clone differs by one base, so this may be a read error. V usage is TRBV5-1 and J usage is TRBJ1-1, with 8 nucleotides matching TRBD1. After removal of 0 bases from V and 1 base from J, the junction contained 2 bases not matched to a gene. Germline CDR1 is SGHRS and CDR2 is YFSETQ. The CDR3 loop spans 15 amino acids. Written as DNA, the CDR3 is TGCGCCAGCAGCTTGGGACAGGGGTCGAACACTGAAGCTTTCTTT. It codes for CASSLGQGSNTEAFF.